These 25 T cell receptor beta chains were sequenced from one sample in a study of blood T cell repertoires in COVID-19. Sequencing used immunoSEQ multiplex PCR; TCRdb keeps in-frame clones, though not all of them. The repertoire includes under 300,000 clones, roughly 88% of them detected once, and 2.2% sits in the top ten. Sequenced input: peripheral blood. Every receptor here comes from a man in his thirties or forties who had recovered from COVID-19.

CDR3 in DNA: TGCAGCTATGTGGCGGGCAGCTCCTACGAGCAGTACTTC. This codes for CSYVAGSSYEQYF. V usage is TRBV29-1 and J usage is TRBJ2-7; the D gene is possibly TRBD2 (5 bases). CDR1 and CDR2 from the germline V gene are SQVTM and ANQGSEA. The length of the CDR3 is 13 residues. With 8 bases removed from V and 0 bases from J, the gap between germline ends came to 14 bases.

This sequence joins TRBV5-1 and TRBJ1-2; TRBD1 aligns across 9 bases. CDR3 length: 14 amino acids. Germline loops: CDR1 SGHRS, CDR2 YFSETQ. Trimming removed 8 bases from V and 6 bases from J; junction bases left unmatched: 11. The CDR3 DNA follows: TGCGCCAGATTAAAGGGGGACAGGGTCGATGGCTACACCTTC. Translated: CARLKGDRVDGYTF.

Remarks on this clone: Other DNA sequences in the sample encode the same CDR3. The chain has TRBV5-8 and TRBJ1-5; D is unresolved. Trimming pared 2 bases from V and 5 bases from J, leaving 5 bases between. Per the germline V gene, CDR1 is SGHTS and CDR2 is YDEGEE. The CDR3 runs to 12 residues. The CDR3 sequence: CASSFGHQPQHF. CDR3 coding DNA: TGTGCCAGCAGCTTTGGGCATCAGCCCCAGCATTTT.

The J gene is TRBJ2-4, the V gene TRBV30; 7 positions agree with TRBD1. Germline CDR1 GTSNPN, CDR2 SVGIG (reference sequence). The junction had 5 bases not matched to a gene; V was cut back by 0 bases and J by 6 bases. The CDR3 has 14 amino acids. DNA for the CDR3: TGTGCCTGGAGTGTACAGGGGCTTATAAACATTCAGTACTTC. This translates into CAWSVQGLINIQYF.

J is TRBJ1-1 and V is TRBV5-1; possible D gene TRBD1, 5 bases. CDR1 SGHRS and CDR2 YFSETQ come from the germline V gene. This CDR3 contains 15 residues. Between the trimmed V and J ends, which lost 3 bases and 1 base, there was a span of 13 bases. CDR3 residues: CASSSQTVTNTEAFF. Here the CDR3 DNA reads TGCGCCAGCAGCTCACAGACAGTTACGAACACTGAAGCTTTCTTT.

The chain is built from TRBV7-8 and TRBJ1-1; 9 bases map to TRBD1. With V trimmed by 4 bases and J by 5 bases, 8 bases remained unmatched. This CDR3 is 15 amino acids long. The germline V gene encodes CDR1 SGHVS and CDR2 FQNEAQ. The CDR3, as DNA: TGTGCCAGCAGCTCCACAGGGGGCTATCGGACTGAAGCTTTCTTT. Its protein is CASSSTGGYRTEAFF.

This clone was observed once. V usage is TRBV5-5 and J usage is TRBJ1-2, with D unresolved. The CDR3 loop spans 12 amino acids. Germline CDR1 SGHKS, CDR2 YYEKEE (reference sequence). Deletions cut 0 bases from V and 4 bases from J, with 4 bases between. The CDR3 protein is CASSLASYGYTF. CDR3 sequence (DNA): TGTGCCAGCAGCTTGGCCTCCTATGGCTACACCTTC.

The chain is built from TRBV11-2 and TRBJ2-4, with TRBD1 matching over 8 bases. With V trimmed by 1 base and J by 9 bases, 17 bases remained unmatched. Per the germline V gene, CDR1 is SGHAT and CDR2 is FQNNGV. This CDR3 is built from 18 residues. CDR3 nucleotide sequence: TGTGCCAGCAGCTTAGTAAGAGGGACAGGCCTCTCCAGCGCCATTCAGTACTTC. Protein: CASSLVRGTGLSSAIQYF. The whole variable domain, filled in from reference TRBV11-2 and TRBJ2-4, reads EAGVAQSPRYKIIEKRQSVAFWCNPISGHATLYWYQQILGQGPKLLIQFQNNGVVDDSQLPKDRFSAERLKGVDSTLKIQPAKLEDSAVYLCASSLVRGTGLSSAIQYFGAGTRLSVL.

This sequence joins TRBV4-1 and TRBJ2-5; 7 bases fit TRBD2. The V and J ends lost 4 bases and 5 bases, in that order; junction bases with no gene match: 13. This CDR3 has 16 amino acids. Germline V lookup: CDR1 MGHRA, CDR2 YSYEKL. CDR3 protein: CASSPWSAGERETQYF. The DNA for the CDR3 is TGCGCCAGCAGCCCTTGGTCCGCGGGGGAAAGGGAGACCCAGTACTTC.

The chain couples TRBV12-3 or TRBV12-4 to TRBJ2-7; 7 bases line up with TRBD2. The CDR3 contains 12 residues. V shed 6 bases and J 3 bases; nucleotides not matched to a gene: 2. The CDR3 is CASSWGGYEQYF. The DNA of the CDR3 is TGTGCCAGCAGCTGGGGGGGCTACGAGCAGTACTTC.

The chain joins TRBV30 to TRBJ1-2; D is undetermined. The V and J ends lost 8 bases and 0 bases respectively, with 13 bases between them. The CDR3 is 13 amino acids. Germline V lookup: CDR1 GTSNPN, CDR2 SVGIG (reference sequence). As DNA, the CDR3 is TGTGCCGGGCGGCGGGCTACTAACTATGGCTACACCTTC. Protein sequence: CAGRRATNYGYTF.

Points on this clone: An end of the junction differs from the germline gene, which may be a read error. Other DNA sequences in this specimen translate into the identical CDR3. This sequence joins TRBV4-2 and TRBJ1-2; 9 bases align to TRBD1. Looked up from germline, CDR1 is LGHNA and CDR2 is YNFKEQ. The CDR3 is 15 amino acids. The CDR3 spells CASSQEKQGARGYTF. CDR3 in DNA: TGTGCCAGCAGCCAGGAGAAACAGGGGGCCAGGGGCTATACCTTC.

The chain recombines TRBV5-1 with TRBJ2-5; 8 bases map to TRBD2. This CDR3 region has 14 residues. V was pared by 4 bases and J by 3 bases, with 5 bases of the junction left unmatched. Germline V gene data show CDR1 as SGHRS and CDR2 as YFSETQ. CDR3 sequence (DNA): TGCGCCAGCAGCCTCCAACTAGCGGAAGAGACCCAGTACTTC. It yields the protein CASSLQLAEETQYF.

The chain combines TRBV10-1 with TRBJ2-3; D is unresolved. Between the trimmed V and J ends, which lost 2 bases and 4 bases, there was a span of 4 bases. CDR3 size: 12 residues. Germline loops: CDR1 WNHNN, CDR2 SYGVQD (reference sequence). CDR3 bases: TGCGCCAGCAGTGAGCTCTCAGATACGCAGTATTTT. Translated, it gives CASSELSDTQYF.

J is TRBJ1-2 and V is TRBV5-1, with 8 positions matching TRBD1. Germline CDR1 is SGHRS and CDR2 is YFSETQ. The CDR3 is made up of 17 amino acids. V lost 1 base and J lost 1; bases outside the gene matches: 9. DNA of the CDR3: TGCGCCAGCAGCTTGTTTCAGGGGGCCACCAATAACTATGGCTACACCTTC. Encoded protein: CASSLFQGATNNYGYTF.

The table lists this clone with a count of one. CDR3 region: CASSQPPRSGTDYNEQFF. Here the CDR3 DNA reads TGCGCCAGCAGCCAACCTCCAAGGTCGGGGACAGACTACAATGAGCAGTTCTTC. The chain is built from TRBV4-1 and TRBJ2-1; TRBD1 agrees at 7 bases. Looked up from germline, CDR1 is MGHRA and CDR2 is YSYEKL. The CDR3 is 18 residues long. J gave up 3 bases and V 2 bases, and 13 bases lay outside the gene matches.

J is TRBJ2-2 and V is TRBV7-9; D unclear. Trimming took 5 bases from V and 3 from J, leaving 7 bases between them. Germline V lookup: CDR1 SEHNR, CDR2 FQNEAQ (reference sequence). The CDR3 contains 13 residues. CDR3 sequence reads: CASSDFYTGELFF. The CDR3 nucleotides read TGTGCCAGCAGCGACTTTTACACCGGGGAGCTGTTTTTT.

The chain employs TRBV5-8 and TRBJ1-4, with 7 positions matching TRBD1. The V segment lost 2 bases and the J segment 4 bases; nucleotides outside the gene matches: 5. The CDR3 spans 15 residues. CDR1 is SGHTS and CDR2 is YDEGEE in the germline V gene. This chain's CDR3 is CASSFHRGHNEKLFF. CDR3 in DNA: TGTGCCAGCAGCTTCCACAGGGGCCATAATGAAAAACTGTTTTTT.

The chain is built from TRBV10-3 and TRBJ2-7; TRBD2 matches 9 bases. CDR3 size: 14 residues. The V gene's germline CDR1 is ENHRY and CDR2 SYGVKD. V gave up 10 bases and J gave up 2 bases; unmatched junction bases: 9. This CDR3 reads CASRIAGVTYEQYF. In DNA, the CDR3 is TGTGCCAGCCGAATAGCGGGGGTTACCTACGAGCAGTACTTC.

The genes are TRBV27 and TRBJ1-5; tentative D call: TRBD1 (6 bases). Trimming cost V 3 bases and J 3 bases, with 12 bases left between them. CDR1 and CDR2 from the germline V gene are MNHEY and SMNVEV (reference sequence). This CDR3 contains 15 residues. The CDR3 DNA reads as TGTGCCAGCAGTTTGTACAGGGCTAACAATCAGCCCCAGCATTTT. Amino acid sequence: CASSLYRANNQPQHF.

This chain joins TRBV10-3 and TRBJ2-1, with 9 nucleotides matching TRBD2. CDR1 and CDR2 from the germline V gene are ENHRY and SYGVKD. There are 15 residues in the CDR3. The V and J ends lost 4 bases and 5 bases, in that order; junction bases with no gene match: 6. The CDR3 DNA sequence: TGTGCCATCAGTGGGGCGGGGGGGCCACACAATGAGCAGTTCTTC. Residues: CAISGAGGPHNEQFF.

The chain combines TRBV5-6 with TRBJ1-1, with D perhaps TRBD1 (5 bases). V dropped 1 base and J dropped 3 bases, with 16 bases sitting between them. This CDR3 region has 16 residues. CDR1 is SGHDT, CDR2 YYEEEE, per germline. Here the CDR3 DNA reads TGTGCCAGCAGCTTGTCCCCGGAGAGGGACTACACTGAAGCTTTCTTT. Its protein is CASSLSPERDYTEAFF.

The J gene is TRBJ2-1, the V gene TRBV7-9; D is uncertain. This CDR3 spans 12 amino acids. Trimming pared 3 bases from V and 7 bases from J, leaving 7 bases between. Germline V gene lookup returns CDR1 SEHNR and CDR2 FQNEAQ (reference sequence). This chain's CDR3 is CASSFGRNEQFF. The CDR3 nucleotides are TGTGCCAGCAGCTTTGGTAGAAATGAGCAGTTCTTC.

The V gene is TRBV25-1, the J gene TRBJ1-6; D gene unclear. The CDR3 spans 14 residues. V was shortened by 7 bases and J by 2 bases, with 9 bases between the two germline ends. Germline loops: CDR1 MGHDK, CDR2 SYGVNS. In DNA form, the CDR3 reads TGTGCCAGCACTACAGCAACCTATAATTCACCCCTCCACTTT. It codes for CASTTATYNSPLHF.

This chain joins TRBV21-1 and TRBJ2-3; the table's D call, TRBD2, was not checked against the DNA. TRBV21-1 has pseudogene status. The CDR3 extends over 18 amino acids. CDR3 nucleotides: TGTGCCAGCAGCAAAATCTGGTCGGGGGAAGGGAGCACAGATACGCAGTATTTT. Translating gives CASSKIWSGEGSTDTQYF.